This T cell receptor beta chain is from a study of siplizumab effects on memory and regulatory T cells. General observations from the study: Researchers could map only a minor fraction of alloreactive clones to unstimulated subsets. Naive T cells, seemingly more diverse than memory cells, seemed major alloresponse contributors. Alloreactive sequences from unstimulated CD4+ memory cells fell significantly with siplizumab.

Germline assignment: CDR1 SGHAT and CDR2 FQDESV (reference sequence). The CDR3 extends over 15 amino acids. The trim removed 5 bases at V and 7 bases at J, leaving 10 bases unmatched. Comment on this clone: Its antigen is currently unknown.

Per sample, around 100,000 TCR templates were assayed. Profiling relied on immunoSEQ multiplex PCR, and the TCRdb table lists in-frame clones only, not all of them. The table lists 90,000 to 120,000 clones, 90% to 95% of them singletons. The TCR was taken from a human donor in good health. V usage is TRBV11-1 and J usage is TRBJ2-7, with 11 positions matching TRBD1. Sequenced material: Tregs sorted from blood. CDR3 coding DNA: TGTGCCAGCAGCAAGGACCGGGACAGGGGGAATGAGCAGTACTTC. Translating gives CASSKDRDRGNEQYF.